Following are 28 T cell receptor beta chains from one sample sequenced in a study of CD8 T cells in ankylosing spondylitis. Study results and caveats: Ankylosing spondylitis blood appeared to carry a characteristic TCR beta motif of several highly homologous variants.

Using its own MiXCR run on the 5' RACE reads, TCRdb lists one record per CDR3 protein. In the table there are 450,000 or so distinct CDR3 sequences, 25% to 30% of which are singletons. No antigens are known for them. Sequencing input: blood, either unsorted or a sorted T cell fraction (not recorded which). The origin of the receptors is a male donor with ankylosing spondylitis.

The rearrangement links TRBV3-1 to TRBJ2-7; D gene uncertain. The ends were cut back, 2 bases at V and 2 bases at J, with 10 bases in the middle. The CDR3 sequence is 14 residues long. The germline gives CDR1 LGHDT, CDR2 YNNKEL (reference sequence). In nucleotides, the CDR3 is TGTGCCAGCAGCCAAACCCACACCACCTACGAGCAGTACTTC. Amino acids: CASSQTHTTYEQYF.

CDR3 amino acids: CASSGLLGEQYF. In nucleotides, the CDR3 is TGTGCCAGCAGCGGCCTACTGGGTGAGCAGTACTTC. This sequence joins TRBV11-2 and TRBJ2-7; D is undetermined. The V and J ends lost 5 bases and 7 bases respectively, with 12 bases between them. CDR3 length: 12 residues. Germline lookup yields CDR1 SGHAT and CDR2 FQNNGV.

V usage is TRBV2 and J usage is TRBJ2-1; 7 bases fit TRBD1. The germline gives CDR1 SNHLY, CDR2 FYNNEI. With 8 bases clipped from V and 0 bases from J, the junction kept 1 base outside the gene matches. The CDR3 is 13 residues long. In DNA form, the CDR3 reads TGTGCCAGCCGGACAGGCTCCTACAATGAGCAGTTCTTC. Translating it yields CASRTGSYNEQFF.

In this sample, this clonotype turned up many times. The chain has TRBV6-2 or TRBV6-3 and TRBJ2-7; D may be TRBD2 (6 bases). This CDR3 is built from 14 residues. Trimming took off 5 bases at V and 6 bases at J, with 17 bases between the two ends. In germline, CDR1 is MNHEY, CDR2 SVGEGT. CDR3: CASSNGGTPSEQYF. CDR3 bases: TGTGCCAGCAGTAATGGGGGGACGCCGTCCGAGCAGTACTTC.

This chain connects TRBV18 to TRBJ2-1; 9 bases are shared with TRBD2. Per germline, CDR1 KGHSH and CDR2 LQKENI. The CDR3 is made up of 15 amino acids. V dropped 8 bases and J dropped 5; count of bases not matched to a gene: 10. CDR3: CASRESGRNNNEQFF. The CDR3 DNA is TGTGCCAGCCGGGAGAGCGGGAGGAATAACAATGAGCAGTTCTTC.

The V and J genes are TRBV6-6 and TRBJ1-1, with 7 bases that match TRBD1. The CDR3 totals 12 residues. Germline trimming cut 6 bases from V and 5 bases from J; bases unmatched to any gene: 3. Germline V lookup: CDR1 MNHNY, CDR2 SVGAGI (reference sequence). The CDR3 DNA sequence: TGTGCCAGCAGGAACAGGGGTACTGAAGCTTTCTTT. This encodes CASRNRGTEAFF.

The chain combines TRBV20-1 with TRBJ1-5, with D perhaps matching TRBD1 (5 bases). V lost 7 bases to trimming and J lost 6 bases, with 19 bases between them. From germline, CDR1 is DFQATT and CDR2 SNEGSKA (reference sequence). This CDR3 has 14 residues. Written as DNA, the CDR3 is TGCAGTGTCTCCCGGGGGGGGACGGGTCAGCCCCAGCATTTT. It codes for CSVSRGGTGQPQHF.

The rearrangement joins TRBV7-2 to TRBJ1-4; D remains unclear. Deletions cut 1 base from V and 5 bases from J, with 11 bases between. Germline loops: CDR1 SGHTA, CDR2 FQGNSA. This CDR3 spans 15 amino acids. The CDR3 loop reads CASSLVGQLNEKLFF. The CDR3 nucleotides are TGTGCCAGCAGCTTAGTCGGGCAGCTAAATGAAAAACTGTTTTTT.

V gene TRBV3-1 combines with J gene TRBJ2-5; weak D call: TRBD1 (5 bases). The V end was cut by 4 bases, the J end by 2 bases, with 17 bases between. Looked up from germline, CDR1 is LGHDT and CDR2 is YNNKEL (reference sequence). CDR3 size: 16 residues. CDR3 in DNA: TGTGCCAGCAGCCGAGGCCCAGGGTCGGTTCAAGAGACCCAGTACTTC. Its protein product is CASSRGPGSVQETQYF.

CDR3 region: CASSVGLVSGTDTQYF. CDR3 nucleotides: TGTGCCAGCAGCGTAGGGCTCGTTAGCGGTACAGATACGCAGTATTTT. The chain employs TRBV9 and TRBJ2-3; D possibly corresponds to TRBD2 (6 bases). The CDR3 length is 16 residues. V was pared by 0 bases and J by 3 bases, with 14 bases between. The germline gives CDR1 SGDLS, CDR2 YYNGEE.

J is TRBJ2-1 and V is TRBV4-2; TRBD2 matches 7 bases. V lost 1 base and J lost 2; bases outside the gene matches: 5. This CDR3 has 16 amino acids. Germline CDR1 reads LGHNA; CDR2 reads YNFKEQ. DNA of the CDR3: TGTGCCAGCAGCCAAGCTGGCGGGAGAACCTACAATGAGCAGTTCTTC. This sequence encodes CASSQAGGRTYNEQFF.

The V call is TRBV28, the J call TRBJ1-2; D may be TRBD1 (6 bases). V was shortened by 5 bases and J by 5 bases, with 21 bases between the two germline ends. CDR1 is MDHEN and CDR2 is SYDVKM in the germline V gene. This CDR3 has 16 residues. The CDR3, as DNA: TGTGCCAGCAGTGAGGGGGGCCAGGGTTATAATTATGGCTACACCTTC. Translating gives CASSEGGQGYNYGYTF.

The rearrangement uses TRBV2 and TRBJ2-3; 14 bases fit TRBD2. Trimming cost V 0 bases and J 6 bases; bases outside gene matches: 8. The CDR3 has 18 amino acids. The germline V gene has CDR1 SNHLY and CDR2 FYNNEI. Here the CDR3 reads CASSEALETSGRADTQYF. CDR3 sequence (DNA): TGTGCCAGCAGTGAAGCCCTTGAGACTAGCGGGAGGGCCGATACGCAGTATTTT.

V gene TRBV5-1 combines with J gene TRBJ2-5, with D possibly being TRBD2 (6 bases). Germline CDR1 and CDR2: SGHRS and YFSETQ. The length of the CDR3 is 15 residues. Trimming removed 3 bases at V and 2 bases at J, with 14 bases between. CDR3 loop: CASSSSSGLQETQYF. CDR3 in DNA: TGCGCCAGCAGCTCGAGTTCGGGACTGCAAGAGACCCAGTACTTC.

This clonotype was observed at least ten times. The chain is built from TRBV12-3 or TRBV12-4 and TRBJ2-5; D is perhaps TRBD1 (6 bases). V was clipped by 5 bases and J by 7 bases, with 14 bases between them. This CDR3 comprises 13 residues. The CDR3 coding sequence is TGTGCCAGCAGTCCGGACAGTTCACGGACCCAGTACTTC. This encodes CASSPDSSRTQYF.

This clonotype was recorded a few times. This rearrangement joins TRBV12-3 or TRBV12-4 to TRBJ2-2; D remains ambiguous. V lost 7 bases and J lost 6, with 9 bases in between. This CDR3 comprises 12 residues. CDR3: CASTPTPGELFF. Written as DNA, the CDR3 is TGTGCCAGCACTCCGACGCCCGGGGAGCTGTTTTTT.

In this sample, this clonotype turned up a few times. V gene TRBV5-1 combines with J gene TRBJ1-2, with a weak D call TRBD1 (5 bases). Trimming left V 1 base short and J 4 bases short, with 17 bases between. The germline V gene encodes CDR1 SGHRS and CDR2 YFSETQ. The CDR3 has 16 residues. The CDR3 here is CASSLTQGGSGYGYTF. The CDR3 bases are TGCGCCAGCAGCTTGACCCAGGGTGGGTCGGGCTATGGCTACACCTTC. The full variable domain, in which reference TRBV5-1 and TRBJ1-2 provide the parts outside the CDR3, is KAGVTQTPRYLIKTRGQQVTLSCSPISGHRSVSWYQQTPGQGLQFLFEYFSETQRNKGNFPGRFSGRQFSNSRSEMNVSTLELGDSALYLCASSLTQGGSGYGYTFGSGTRLTVV.

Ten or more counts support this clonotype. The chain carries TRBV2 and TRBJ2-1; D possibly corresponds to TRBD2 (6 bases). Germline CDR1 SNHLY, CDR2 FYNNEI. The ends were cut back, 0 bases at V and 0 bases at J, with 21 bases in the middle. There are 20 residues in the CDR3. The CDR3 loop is CASSEAGGFLFDGSYNEQFF. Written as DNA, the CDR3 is TGTGCCAGCAGTGAAGCGGGAGGTTTTTTATTTGATGGCTCCTACAATGAGCAGTTCTTC. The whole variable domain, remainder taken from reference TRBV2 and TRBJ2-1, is EPEVTQTPSHQVTQMGQEVILRCVPISNHLYFYWYRQILGQKVEFLVSFYNNEISEKSEIFDDQFSVERPDGSNFTLKIRSTKLEDSAMYFCASSEAGGFLFDGSYNEQFFGPGTRLTVL.

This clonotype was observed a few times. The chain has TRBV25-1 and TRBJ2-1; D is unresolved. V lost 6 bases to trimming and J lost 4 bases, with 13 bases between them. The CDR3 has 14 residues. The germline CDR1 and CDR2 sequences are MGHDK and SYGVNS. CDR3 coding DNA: TGTGCCAGCAGCGACCATTTAAATTACAATGAGCAGTTCTTC. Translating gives CASSDHLNYNEQFF.

CDR3 amino acids: CASSLGSGRANEQFF. CDR3 nucleotides: TGTGCCAGCAGCTTAGGTAGCGGGAGGGCCAATGAGCAGTTCTTC. The J gene is TRBJ2-1, the V gene TRBV7-6; 11 bases are shared with TRBD2. CDR1 and CDR2 from the germline V gene are SGHVS and FNYEAQ. V was pared by 1 base and J by 6 bases, with 2 bases of the junction left unmatched. CDR3 length equals 15 residues.

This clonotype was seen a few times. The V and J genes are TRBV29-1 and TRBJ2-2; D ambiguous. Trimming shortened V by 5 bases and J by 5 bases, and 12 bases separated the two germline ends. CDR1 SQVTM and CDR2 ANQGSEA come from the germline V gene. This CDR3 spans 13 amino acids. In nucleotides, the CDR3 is TGCAGCGTTATGACTCGTTTAACCGGGGAGCTGTTTTTT. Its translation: CSVMTRLTGELFF.

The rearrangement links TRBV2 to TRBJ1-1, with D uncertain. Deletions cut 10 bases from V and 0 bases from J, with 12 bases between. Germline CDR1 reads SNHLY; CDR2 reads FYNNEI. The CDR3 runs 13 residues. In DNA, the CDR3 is TGTGCCACTGTTAGGGTTATGAACACTGAAGCTTTCTTT. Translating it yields CATVRVMNTEAFF.

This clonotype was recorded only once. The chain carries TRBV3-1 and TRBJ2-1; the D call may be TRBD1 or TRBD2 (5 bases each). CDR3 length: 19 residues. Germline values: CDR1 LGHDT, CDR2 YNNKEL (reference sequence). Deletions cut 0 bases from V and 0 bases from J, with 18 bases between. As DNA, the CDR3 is TGTGCCAGCAGCCAAGATCTGGGGCTCAGAGGGTCCTCCTACAATGAGCAGTTCTTC. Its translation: CASSQDLGLRGSSYNEQFF.

In DNA form, the CDR3 reads TGTGCCAGCAGCCTCCCGGGACAGTCCACAGATACGCAGTATTTT. The encoded protein is CASSLPGQSTDTQYF. The V gene is TRBV3-1, the J gene TRBJ2-3; 7 bases match TRBD1. Germline-derived CDR1 and CDR2 are LGHDT and YNNKEL (reference sequence). The CDR3 has 15 residues. V was clipped by 4 bases and J by 2 bases; unmatched bases: 6.

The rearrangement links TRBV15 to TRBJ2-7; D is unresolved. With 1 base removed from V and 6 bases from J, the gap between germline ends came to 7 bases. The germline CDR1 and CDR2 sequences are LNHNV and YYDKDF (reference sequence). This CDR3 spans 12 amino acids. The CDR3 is CATSRGSAEQYV. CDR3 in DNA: TGTGCCACCAGCAGAGGGAGCGCCGAGCAGTACGTC.

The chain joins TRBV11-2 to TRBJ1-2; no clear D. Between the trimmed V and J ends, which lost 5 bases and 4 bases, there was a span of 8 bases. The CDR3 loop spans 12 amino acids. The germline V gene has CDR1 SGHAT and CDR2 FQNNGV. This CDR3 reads CASSEALYGYTF. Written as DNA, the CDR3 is TGTGCCAGCAGCGAGGCCCTCTATGGCTACACCTTC.

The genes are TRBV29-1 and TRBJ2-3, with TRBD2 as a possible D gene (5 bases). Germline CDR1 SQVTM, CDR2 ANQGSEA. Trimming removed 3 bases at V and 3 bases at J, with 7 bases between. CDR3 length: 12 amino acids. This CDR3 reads CSVDPGTDTQYF. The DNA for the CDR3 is TGCAGCGTTGACCCGGGGACAGATACGCAGTATTTT.

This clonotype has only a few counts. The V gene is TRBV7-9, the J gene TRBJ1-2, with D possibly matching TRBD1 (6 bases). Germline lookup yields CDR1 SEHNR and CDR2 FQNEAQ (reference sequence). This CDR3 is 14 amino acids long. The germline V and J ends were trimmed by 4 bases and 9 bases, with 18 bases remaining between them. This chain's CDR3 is CASSSGDNRLSYTF. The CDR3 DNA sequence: TGTGCCAGCAGCTCAGGGGACAACCGCCTCAGCTACACCTTC.